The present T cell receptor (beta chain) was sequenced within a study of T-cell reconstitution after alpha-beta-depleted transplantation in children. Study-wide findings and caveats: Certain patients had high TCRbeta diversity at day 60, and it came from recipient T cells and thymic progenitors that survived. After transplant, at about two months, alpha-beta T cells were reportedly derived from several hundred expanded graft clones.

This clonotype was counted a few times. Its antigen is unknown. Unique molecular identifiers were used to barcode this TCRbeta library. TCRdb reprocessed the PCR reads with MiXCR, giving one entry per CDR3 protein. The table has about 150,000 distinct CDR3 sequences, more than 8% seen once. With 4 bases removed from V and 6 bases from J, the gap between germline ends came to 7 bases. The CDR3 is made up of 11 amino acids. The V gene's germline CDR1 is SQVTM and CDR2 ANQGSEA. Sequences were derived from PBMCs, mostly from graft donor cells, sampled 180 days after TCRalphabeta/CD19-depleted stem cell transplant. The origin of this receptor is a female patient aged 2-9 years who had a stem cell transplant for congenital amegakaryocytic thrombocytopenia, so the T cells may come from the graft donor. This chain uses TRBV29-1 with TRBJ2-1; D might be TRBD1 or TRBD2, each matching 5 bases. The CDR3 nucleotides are TGCAGCGTTGCGGGACCCAATGAGCAGTTCTTC. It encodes CSVAGPNEQFF.